This record covers a single T cell receptor beta chain. As yet, its antigen is unknown. This specimen belongs to a study of OX40 agonist ivuxolimab in advanced cancers. Study context: Age averaged 60 years (range about 20 to 80), and roughly 82% were male.

Sequenced by immunoSEQ multiplex PCR; TCRdb stores in-frame clones only, minus some. The table shows about 51,000 clones, with roughly 90% occurring only once. Study-wide findings and caveats: Also present in some nonresponders was a low level of normalized T-cell clonal expansion. In the 0.1-3.0 mg/kg groups, partial responders showed among the lowest expansion.

The J segment lost 6 bases and the V segment lost 1 base, leaving 7 bases of the junction unmatched. The CDR3 length is 16 residues. Germline values: CDR1 SGHAT, CDR2 FQNNGV. This sequence was found in an adult with an advanced solid tumor such as melanoma, head and neck, liver or kidney cancer. This sequence joins TRBV11-2 and TRBJ2-1, with 9 nucleotides matching TRBD1. The material was CD4+ or CD8+ T cells sorted from blood, obtained in a trial of the OX40 agonist ivuxolimab. CDR3 sequence (DNA): TGTGCCAGCAGCTTAGCCCCCGGGACAGGGATCAATGAGCAGTTCTTC. Amino acid sequence: CASSLAPGTGINEQFF.